The TCR beta chain under discussion was sequenced for a study of shared clonotypes between healthy human individuals (TCRdb year 2020). For the study in its entirety: The cohort included three men and a couple of women between 18 and 49 years of age. For each donor, CD4 naive and CD4 memory were each given three plates, CD8 naive was given two plates, and CD8 memory was given one plate. The study deeply sequenced blood TCR repertoires of 5 or 6 healthy adults to estimate repertoire size and the extent of clonotype sharing between individuals. Different laboratories and diverse techniques were used to prepare libraries and sequence TCR repertoires, to increase sequencing depth and limit assay-specific biases. Leukapheresis yielded between about 0.94 and 8.9 billion PBMCs per donor.

About this clone itself: The antigen it recognizes is unknown. There are no base qualities to consult, and no much larger clone falls within one base.

TCR CDR3 regions were amplified from genomic DNA by multiplex PCR using the deep immunoSEQ assay. Genomic DNA extracted from each cell subset was distributed evenly over all wells of several immunoSEQ 96-well plates, and each plate served as one replicate. Each replicate PCR for sorted subsets received 200 ng genomic DNA, equal to about 30,000 T cell genomes. The purified libraries were quantified using a Qubit 3.0 fluorometer, sized with a Bioanalyzer 2100, and then quantified again using the KAPA Library Quantification kit. Every immunoSEQ 96-well plate was sequenced on a dedicated single-read 150-cycle Illumina NextSeq 550 flow cell. As for the original processing: Because the immunoSEQ output held only junctional sequences and lacked quality scores, the filtering could not match the filtering applied to full-length reads. To assign V/J genes and CDR3, sequences were annotated against IMGT germline references using PyIR, a Python wrapper for IgBLAST v1.9. Any read was removed if the V/J assignment was weak (E-value above 1e-6), the CDR3 was missing, or the read contained stop codons, out-of-frame junctions, or ambiguous translated residues. A V3J clonotype was defined by an identical inferred V gene, J gene, and CDR3 amino acid sequence. The percentage overlap between two repertoires was calculated by dividing the number of shared unique clonotypes by the size of the smaller repertoire. RTK rarefaction, the Chao1 estimator, and Recon v2.1 estimates of unobserved clonotypes were used to assess repertoire richness. OLGA was used to compute generation probabilities for all TCRbeta clonotypes that the gDNA method yielded from several donors. The table was pulled from immuneACCESS by TCRdb, which kept in-frame rearrangements only. Such tables lose some clones; where checked, under half of the loss comes from unresolved V genes, and the rest has no known cause. V and J calls and clone size come straight from that table; D and trimming were deduced from the DNA. The sample table records around 990,000 clones; approximately 80% of these occur just once. The ten largest clones add up to 0.85% to 1% of the sample.

Donors were healthy HIV-negative adults with no recently reported acute infections or vaccinations. Every donor was a Caucasian adult residing in Nashville, Tennessee, USA. Magnetic negative selection was used to enrich CD4+ T cells, after which naive cells were positively selected on CD45RA and the negative fraction became the memory subset. After blood collection by leukapheresis, PBMCs were isolated using Ficoll-Histopaque density gradient centrifugation and then cryopreserved in the vapor phase of liquid nitrogen. Analytical flow cytometry was used to check the purity and quantity of each magnetically sorted T cell population. Genomic DNA was isolated from every sorted fraction and measured by UV absorbance on a Nanodrop 2000c. Measured from the cysteine to the phenylalanine, the CDR3 is 17 residues long. CDR3 DNA is the only sequence kept; it has 51 bases, read in frame from the first base. CDR1 is given as SNHLY and CDR2 as FYNNEI, both from the germline V gene. V loses 5 bases at its end and J loses 3 bases; junction bases beyond the gene matches: 7.

Overall study results and their limits: Based on pairwise subsampling, the degree of clonotype sharing among donors was expected to be affected by sequencing depth. Compared with non-shared clonotypes, clonotypes shared by all four sorted-subset donors had higher generation probabilities. Sharing across a handful of donors was observed for approximately 5% of naive CD4, under 4% of naive CD8, over 2% of memory CD4, and roughly 0.4% of memory CD8 clonotypes. Larger estimated clonotype richness was generally found for naive subsets than for memory subsets. Sampling was restricted to blood, and TCR repertoires in tissues likely differ from the TCR repertoires found in blood. Because the study included a small number of donors, the genetic and exposure-history diversity represented was limited. Even with the large sequencing depth, rarefaction of the sorted-subset datasets indicated that sequencing was incomplete.

The TCR was taken from a man between 18 and 29 years old in good health. Some clones in this sample may be carry-over from other donors' samples. The chain is assembled from TRBV2 and TRBJ2-4; TRBD2 lines up with 13 middle nucleotides. Sequenced: memory CD4+ T cells from PBMCs. Taken with the paper, the label for cell subset or site translates to: CD45RA-negative fraction. The CDR3 region reads CASSPFTSGRDKNIQYF. The nucleotide sequence reads as follows: TGTGCCAGCAGTCCCTTCACTAGCGGGAGGGACAAAAACATTCAGTACTTC.